Listed below are T cell receptor beta chains from one sample, sequenced in a study of blood T cell repertoires in COVID-19. Data came from immunoSEQ multiplex PCR; TCRdb stores just in-frame clones and leaves some out. The sample shows fewer than 200,000 clones, about four fifths of them seen only once. Sequenced: PBMCs or T cells enriched from blood (not recorded which). The receptor set was obtained from a woman aged 50 to 60 in a cohort exposed to, infected with or recovered from COVID-19 (not recorded which). Each CDR3 is given with its conserved first and last residue. Each record gives: V gene, J gene, clone size, CDR3 protein. Expanded clones get a size class; other rows say once, few or many, or leave the size out.

TRBV4-2	TRBJ1-3	NA	CASSQVRGQVRGNTIYF
TRBV28	TRBJ2-5	NA	CASSPGWTSGLSTTQYF
TRBV4-2	TRBJ2-1	NA	CASSQDRVFLFF
TRBV13	TRBJ1-2	NA	CASTRRGTANYGYTF
TRBV28	TRBJ2-1	NA	CASSLVGPSSYNEQFF
TRBV14	TRBJ1-1	NA	CASSQLLTEAFF
TRBV30	TRBJ1-3	NA	CARHERGWRNTIYF
TRBV25-1	TRBJ1-2	NA	CASSEPGQVYGYTF
TRBV12-3/TRBV12-4	TRBJ2-7	NA	CASSLGNEQYF
TRBV7-9	TRBJ2-2	NA	CASSAGLAGDILNTGELFF
TRBV2	TRBJ2-7	NA	CASTGDGAYEQYF
TRBV5-1	TRBJ2-3	NA	CASSLVGGSTDTQYF
TRBV18	TRBJ2-7	once	CASSPGTGLYEQYF
TRBV28	TRBJ2-2	many	CASSLLAVGNTGELFF
TRBV30	TRBJ1-2	NA	CAWSLQGVFYGYTF
TRBV10-1	TRBJ2-3	NA	CASSGSNGRTDTQYF
TRBV19	TRBJ1-5	NA	CASSPLISGAGDQPQHF
TRBV3-1/TRBV3-2	TRBJ2-1	NA	CASSLIQDNEQFF
TRBV6-6	TRBJ2-6	NA	CASSRNSGQGGPSGANVLTF
TRBV2	TRBJ1-1	NA	CASRSQSGANTEAFF
TRBV4-1	TRBJ2-3	NA	CASSLERDSSTDTQYF
TRBV19	TRBJ2-7	few	CASSRDRTYEQYF
TRBV2	TRBJ2-7	NA	CASSGEYSYEQYF
TRBV10-3	TRBJ2-7	few	CAISESFEAEQYF
TRBV9	TRBJ2-3	NA	CASTLGLASTDTQYF
TRBV14	TRBJ2-7	NA	CASSLGQGSSYEQYF
TRBV30	TRBJ1-6	NA	CACGGSRNSPLHF
TRBV30	TRBJ1-5	NA	CAWSGGTGDQPQHF
TRBV14	TRBJ2-5	NA	CASRRQGPKETQYF